This T cell receptor beta chain was documented in a study of blood T cell repertoires in COVID-19. Study-wide context: Researchers got acute and convalescent COVID-19 samples from the United States, Italy and Spain.

Assay: immunoSEQ multiplex PCR; the TCRdb copy retains only in-frame clones and omits some. This sample has 150,000 to 180,000 clones, with about 90% found just once. The CDR3 length is 14 residues. V was trimmed by 2 bases and J by 3 bases, leaving 8 bases between them. The germline gives CDR1 SGHKS, CDR2 YYEKEE (reference sequence). This chain uses TRBV5-5 with TRBJ2-2, with D possibly being TRBD1 (5 bases). Sequencing input: peripheral blood. This TCR derives from a man aged 45-65 years with acute or convalescent COVID-19. This chain's CDR3 is CASSFDRDTGELFF. The CDR3 nucleotides read TGTGCCAGCAGCTTCGACAGAGACACCGGGGAGCTGTTTTTT.